Following are 18 T cell receptor beta chains from one sample sequenced in a study of spatial heterogeneity in lung cancer. The time point here: sample taken at primary tumor resection. TCRdb analysed the 5' RACE reads with MiXCR anew, one entry per CDR3 protein. This table has over 25,000 distinct CDR3 sequences, more than 5.5% appearing once. Study-wide results and caveats: Tumor mutation count correlated with how many alpha and beta TCRs expanded intratumorally.

These receptors' targets are unknown. The source material was lung tumor tissue, sampled at surgery. These receptor sequences come from a male donor with early-stage non-small cell lung cancer.

Notes on this clonotype: At one boundary the junction diverges from the germline segment, which might be a read error. Written as DNA, the CDR3 is TGCGCCAGCGGTGACCGGGACAGGAAGGAGCAGTACTTC. This encodes CASGDRDRKEQYF. V and J are TRBV10-2 and TRBJ2-7; 8 nucleotides line up with TRBD1. The CDR3 has 13 amino acids. Germline values: CDR1 WSHSY, CDR2 SAAADI.

This clonotype occurred many times. The V and J genes are TRBV5-4 and TRBJ1-1, with 7 nucleotides matching TRBD1. Per germline, CDR1 SGHNT and CDR2 YYREEE (reference sequence). CDR3 length equals 14 residues. V shed 2 bases, J shed 6 bases, and the junction held 7 bases outside the gene matches. In DNA form, the CDR3 reads TGTGCCAGCAGCTTAACAGGGGACGACGCTGAAGCTTTCTTT. It yields the protein CASSLTGDDAEAFF. The variable domain in full, with the rest retrieved from reference TRBV5-4 and TRBJ1-1, is ETGVTQSPTHLIKTRGQQVTLRCSSQSGHNTVSWYQQALGQGPQFIFQYYREEENGRGNFPPRFSGLQFPNYSSELNVNALELDDSALYLCASSLTGDDAEAFFGQGTRLTVV.

In this sample, this clonotype turned up a few times. The V gene is TRBV20-1, the J gene TRBJ2-5; maybe TRBD1 (6 bases). Trimming cost V 0 bases and J 1 base, with 15 bases left between them. Germline loops: CDR1 DFQATT, CDR2 SNEGSKA (reference sequence). CDR3 size: 16 residues. CDR3 loop: CSARDLRQDTQETQYF. The DNA of the CDR3 is TGCAGTGCTAGAGATCTTAGACAGGACACCCAAGAGACCCAGTACTTC.

The V and J genes are TRBV5-1 and TRBJ1-1; TRBD1 matches 7 bases. Losses at the gene ends were 1 base for V and 6 bases for J; bases not matched to a gene: 0. The CDR3 has 12 residues. Per germline, CDR1 SGHRS and CDR2 YFSETQ. The CDR3 loop reads CASSLTGAEAFF. The CDR3 region has the DNA TGCGCCAGCAGCTTGACAGGGGCTGAAGCTTTCTTT. Based on the CDR3 plus reference TRBV5-1 and TRBJ1-1, the full variable domain is KAGVTQTPRYLIKTRGQQVTLSCSPISGHRSVSWYQQTPGQGLQFLFEYFSETQRNKGNFPGRFSGRQFSNSRSEMNVSTLELGDSALYLCASSLTGAEAFFGQGTRLTVV.

This clonotype was counted at least ten times. The chain recombines TRBV7-9 with TRBJ2-1; D gene ambiguous. Between the trimmed V and J ends, which lost 5 bases and 12 bases, there was a span of 17 bases. The CDR3 sequence is 13 residues long. CDR1 and CDR2 from the germline V gene are SEHNR and FQNEAQ (reference sequence). CDR3 bases: TGTGCCAGCAGCCCACCCTCCCTGGGTTGGCAGTTCTTC. It translates to CASSPPSLGWQFF.

The table lists this clonotype with many counts. The rearrangement uses TRBV4-3 and TRBJ2-2; TRBD1 is a possible D gene (6 bases). The CDR3 loop spans 18 amino acids. Trimming cost V 1 base and J 7 bases, with 22 bases left between them. Germline V gene data show CDR1 as LGHNA and CDR2 as YSLEER. The CDR3 DNA is TGCGCCAGCAGCCAAGTGGTCGGTGGCAGGGGCTTCGGCGGGGAGCTGTTTTTT. It encodes CASSQVVGGRGFGGELFF.

A few counts support this clonotype. The CDR3 sequence: CASSSTSGAPQETQYF. CDR3 DNA sequence: TGTGCCAGCAGCTCGACCTCCGGGGCCCCGCAAGAGACCCAGTACTTC. V gene TRBV13 combines with J gene TRBJ2-5; D is possibly TRBD1 or TRBD2 (5 bases each). Germline assignment: CDR1 PRHDT and CDR2 FYEKMQ (reference sequence). V was shortened by 4 bases and J by 2 bases, with 17 bases between the two germline ends. CDR3 length equals 16 residues. Together with reference TRBV13 and TRBJ2-5, the CDR3 gives the full variable domain: AAGVIQSPRHLIKEKRETATLKCYPIPRHDTVYWYQQGPGQDPQFLISFYEKMQSDKGSIPDRFSAQQFSDYHSELNMSSLELGDSALYFCASSSTSGAPQETQYFGPGTRLLVL.

The V and J genes are TRBV5-1 and TRBJ2-3; 10 positions agree with TRBD1. This CDR3 has 14 residues. Germline values: CDR1 SGHRS, CDR2 YFSETQ. V dropped 4 bases and J dropped 7; count of bases not matched to a gene: 6. The CDR3 is CASSQGTGENTQYF. The CDR3 DNA reads as TGCGCCAGCAGCCAAGGGACAGGGGAAAATACGCAGTATTTT.

This clonotype has at least ten counts. The chain uses TRBV7-2 and TRBJ2-5; 10 bases agree with TRBD1. Germline V gene lookup returns CDR1 SGHTA and CDR2 FQGNSA. The CDR3 is 14 amino acids. The V gene end was trimmed by 4 bases and the J gene end by 6 bases; junction bases not matched to a gene: 5. CDR3 sequence reads: CASSSRTGGQTQYF. The CDR3 region has the DNA TGTGCCAGCAGCTCTCGGACAGGGGGTCAGACCCAGTACTTC.

In this sample, this clonotype turned up many times. The chain employs TRBV10-1 and TRBJ2-1; D is uncertain. The CDR3 is 13 amino acids. The germline CDR1 and CDR2 sequences are WNHNN and SYGVQD (reference sequence). Trimming took off 8 bases at V and 3 bases at J, with 11 bases between the two ends. The CDR3 loop reads CASSQALYNEQFF. CDR3 DNA: TGCGCCAGCTCTCAGGCCCTCTACAATGAGCAGTTCTTC.

In this sample, this clonotype turned up many times. Here the CDR3 reads CASSVGGQDEQFF. CDR3 nucleotides: TGTGCCAGCAGTGTCGGGGGGCAGGATGAGCAGTTCTTC. V gene TRBV2 combines with J gene TRBJ2-1, with D possibly TRBD2 on 7 matching bases. From germline, CDR1 is SNHLY and CDR2 FYNNEI. V lost 4 bases to trimming and J lost 8 bases, with 12 bases between them. This CDR3 contains 13 residues.

This clonotype was detected only a few times. This chain connects TRBV20-1 to TRBJ2-7; 9 bases align to TRBD1. CDR3 length equals 14 residues. Looked up from germline, CDR1 is DFQATT and CDR2 is SNEGSKA (reference sequence). The junction had 8 bases not matched to a gene; V was cut back by 6 bases and J by 2 bases. CDR3 DNA sequence: TGCAGTGCAATGCCGGGACAGGGTACCTACGAGCAGTACTTC. It yields the protein CSAMPGQGTYEQYF.

On this clonotype itself: A much larger clone sits a single nucleotide away, making a read error possible. The chain combines TRBV3-1 with TRBJ2-4, with 9 nucleotides matching TRBD2. The CDR3 has 15 residues. Germline CDR1 and CDR2: LGHDT and YNNKEL (reference sequence). CDR3 coding DNA: TGTGCCGGCAGCCAAGACGCCAGCGGGGGGTCGATTCAGTACTTC. It encodes CAGSQDASGGSIQYF.

This clonotype was recorded many times. The chain recombines TRBV2 with TRBJ1-5; D is ambiguous. Germline CDR1 and CDR2: SNHLY and FYNNEI. This CDR3 is 12 amino acids long. V shed 6 bases and J shed 8 bases, with 11 bases lying between them. The CDR3 DNA reads as TGTGCCAGCAGCTGGGAATATGAGCCCCAGCATTTT. This gives the protein CASSWEYEPQHF.

This clonotype turned up a few times. V usage is TRBV10-2 and J usage is TRBJ1-2; possibly TRBD1 for D (5 bases). V shed 7 bases and J shed 1 base, with 10 bases lying between them. Germline loops: CDR1 WSHSY, CDR2 SAAADI. This CDR3 has 13 amino acids. CDR3 DNA sequence: TGCGCCAGCACCCGACAGAGTAACTATGGCTACACCTTC. Its protein is CASTRQSNYGYTF.

Only a few counts were recorded for this clonotype. The J gene is TRBJ2-3, the V gene TRBV3-1; D call uncertain. Trimming removed 2 bases from V and 8 bases from J, with 5 bases in between. Per germline, CDR1 LGHDT and CDR2 YNNKEL (reference sequence). CDR3 length equals 11 residues. CDR3 loop: CASSQSSTQYF. CDR3 in DNA: TGTGCCAGCAGCCAAAGCAGTACGCAGTATTTT.

V and J are TRBV20-1 and TRBJ2-1, with D maybe TRBD2 (6 bases). V lost 6 bases and J 8 bases, leaving 20 bases between the germline ends. CDR3 length: 14 residues. Germline-derived CDR1 and CDR2 are DFQATT and SNEGSKA (reference sequence). The CDR3 reads CSAQSIGGVDEQFF. For the CDR3, the DNA is TGCAGTGCCCAGTCGATTGGAGGGGTTGATGAGCAGTTCTTC.

This clonotype was counted at least ten times. This chain uses TRBV10-3 with TRBJ2-7; D is perhaps TRBD1 (5 bases). The CDR3 is made up of 13 amino acids. Germline V gene data show CDR1 as ENHRY and CDR2 as SYGVKD. Trimming took 5 bases from V and 4 from J, leaving 12 bases between them. CDR3 amino acids: CAISPLGLYEQYF. DNA of the CDR3: TGTGCCATCAGTCCCCTGGGGCTATACGAGCAGTACTTC.